This TCR beta chain is from a study of T cells after yellow fever vaccination. This clonotype was seen only a few times. Its antigen is not known. Study-wide results and limits: The booster saw the reappearance of most primary-vaccination clones (96% CD4, less than 90% CD8). A small proportion of clonotypes was detected in both the CD4 and CD8 compartments.

Researchers made TCR cDNA using 5'RACE template switching, and this step added a universal primer site and UMIs. TCRdb used MiXCR to reprocess the 5' RACE reads, holding one entry per CDR3 protein. The sample includes about 350,000 distinct CDR3 sequences, approximately 10% seen only once; the top ten take more than 15%. The receptor's source is a man aged 18 to 29 who received the YFV17D yellow fever vaccine. The material sequenced was PBMCs, taken on the day of the first yellow fever vaccination.

CDR3: CASSFLGQGTPQHF. The CDR3 nucleotides read TGTGCCAGCAGTTTTCTCGGACAGGGGACGCCCCAGCATTTT. This chain connects TRBV12-3 or TRBV12-4 to TRBJ1-5; 9 bases agree with TRBD1. V was pared by 3 bases and J by 9 bases, with 6 bases of the junction left unmatched. This CDR3 region has 14 residues.